This paragraph reports one T cell receptor beta chain. The method was immunoSEQ multiplex PCR; TCRdb's version includes in-frame clones alone and lacks a portion of them. The sample carries tens of thousands of clones, around three quarters recorded once. This entry belongs to a study of blood T cell repertoires in COVID-19. The receptor was isolated from a man of 80 years or more with active or convalescent COVID-19. Source material: peripheral blood.

The CDR3 DNA follows: TGTGCCAGCAGCTTAGGGACTAGCGGGAACAATGAGCAGTTCTTC. This gives the protein CASSLGTSGNNEQFF. This rearrangement joins TRBV11-3 to TRBJ2-1, with 12 bases that match TRBD2. CDR3 length equals 15 residues. The V segment lost 1 base and the J segment 5 bases; nucleotides outside the gene matches: 0. The germline V gene has CDR1 SGHNT and CDR2 YENEEA.